This T cell receptor beta chain was observed in a study of blood T cell repertoires in COVID-19. Background on the study: The origin of the acute and convalescent COVID-19 samples was the United States, Italy and Spain. In each case, the material was cDNA or gDNA derived from T cells, B-cell-depleted T cells, or PBMCs.

Germline CDR1 and CDR2: LNHNV and YYDKDF (reference sequence). Losses at the gene ends were 0 bases for V and 7 bases for J; bases not matched to a gene: 9. The CDR3 contains 15 residues. Study processing details: The assay estimated nucleated cells by amplifying reference gene primers. Clones were sequenced by immunoSEQ multiplex PCR, and TCRdb holds only the in-frame ones, with some missing. From that table come the V and J calls and clone size; the DNA was used to work out D and trimming. The sample has around 100,000 clones, 70% to 80% seen once. This chain links TRBV15 with TRBJ2-7; 7 bases are shared with TRBD2. Sequences were obtained from peripheral blood. This TCR was sampled from a man in his 70s with active or convalescent COVID-19. The CDR3 nucleotides read TGTGCCACCAGCAGAGAGGCTAGCGGCCCAGGGGAGCAGTACTTC. This gives the protein CATSREASGPGEQYF.